A selection of T cell receptor beta chains follows, all from one sample in a study of shared clonotypes between healthy human individuals. TCRdb's table, derived via immunoSEQ multiplex PCR, lists solely in-frame clones and lacks some. The table has roughly 2.5 million clones, roughly 92% seen once. The source material was naive CD4+ T cells sorted from blood. The receptors shown here come from a man aged 18 to 30 in good health. Each CDR3 is given without its conserved first and last residue. Each record gives: J gene, V gene, CDR3 protein.

>TRBJ2-2|TRBV27
ASSLYVLTGELF
>TRBJ2-7|TRBV7-2
ASSLGGQGVDEQY
>TRBJ2-6|TRBV5-6
ASSLWGGSTGANVLT
>TRBJ2-1|TRBV27
ASRIITSSYNEQF
>TRBJ2-4|TRBV5-1
ASSLVGAPLAKNIQY
>TRBJ2-1|TRBV6-5
ASSYWV
>TRBJ2-3|TRBV6-5
ASSYSASGDTQY
>TRBJ2-3|TRBV5-1
ASSLDLGKDTQY
>TRBJ1-6|TRBV5-1
ASSGEVQADSPLH
>TRBJ2-3|TRBV29-1
SVGGDSDTQY
>TRBJ2-7|TRBV11-2
ASSTGVAGTYEQY
>TRBJ2-7|TRBV5-5
ASSLEQARSEQY
>TRBJ2-3|TRBV15
ATSLDGTGFTDTQY
>TRBJ1-5|TRBV23-1
AGGRSNQPQH
>TRBJ1-4|TRBV7-2
ASSRTGDELF
>TRBJ1-1|TRBV11-2
ASSLERGAAF